A selection of T cell receptor beta chains follows, all from one sample in a study of blood T cell repertoires in COVID-19. Repertoires were generated with immunoSEQ multiplex PCR, while TCRdb's copy carries only in-frame clones and drops some. The sample lists some 380,000 clones; 88% were seen once. The sequenced sample consisted of PBMCs or T cells enriched from blood (not recorded which). Every receptor here comes from a middle-aged woman with acute COVID-19. CDR3s include the opening cysteine and the closing phenylalanine or tryptophan. A D gene is named only where the DNA matches it firmly. Not every row has a clone size; where given, it reads once, few, many or a size class.

J	V	size	D	DNA	CDR3
TRBJ1-3	TRBV9	NA	NA	TGTGCCAGCAGCGTAGAAGCGGCTTCGGTGTGGAACACCATATATTTT	CASSVEAASVWNTIYF
TRBJ2-7	TRBV18	NA	NA	TGTGCCAGCTCACCAGGGGGGGCAAGGAGCCACGAGCAGTACTTC	CASSPGGARSHEQYF
TRBJ1-6	TRBV6-5	NA	TRBD1	TGTGCCAGCAGTTACGGACAGGCCGAGTATAATTCACCCCTCCACTTT	CASSYGQAEYNSPLHF
TRBJ2-3	TRBV7-2	NA	NA	TGTGCCAGCAGCTTCCGTGGGGGCCACACAGATACGCAGTATTTT	CASSFRGGHTDTQYF
TRBJ1-1	TRBV15	once	TRBD1	TGTGCCACCAGCAGAGTGACACAGGGGAGGACTGAAGCTTTCTTT	CATSRVTQGRTEAFF
TRBJ2-7	TRBV11-2	NA	TRBD1	TGTGCCAGCAGCCGGAGCACGGGACAGTTCTACGAGCAGTACTTC	CASSRSTGQFYEQYF
TRBJ1-2	TRBV10-3	NA	TRBD1	TGTGCCATCAGTGAGTCGGACAGGGCGCATGGCTACACCTTC	CAISESDRAHGYTF
TRBJ2-6	TRBV18	NA	TRBD1	TGTGCCAGCTCGCAGACAGGGGAAGGGGCCAACGTCCTGACTTTC	CASSQTGEGANVLTF
TRBJ2-1	TRBV19	NA	TRBD2	TGTGCCAGTAGTATGCTACTAGCGGGTTATAGTCGGTCCTACAATGAGCAGTTCTTC	CASSMLLAGYSRSYNEQFF
TRBJ2-1	TRBV18	NA	TRBD1	TGTGCCAGCTCACCAAGGGGACAGGAAAACAATGAGCAGTTCTTC	CASSPRGQENNEQFF
TRBJ1-5	TRBV19	NA	NA	TGTGCCAGTAGTATGGGAGGGATCAATCAGCCCCAGCATTTT	CASSMGGINQPQHF
TRBJ2-7	TRBV28	NA	NA	TGTGCCAGCAGTCCTACTACCCGGATCTTGGCGTACGAGCAGTACTTC	CASSPTTRILAYEQYF
TRBJ1-1	TRBV27	NA	TRBD1	TGTGCCAGCAGGCTAGACAGGGGGTTCAGTGAAGCTTTCTTT	CASRLDRGFSEAFF
TRBJ2-2	TRBV11-2	NA	TRBD2	TGTGCCAGCAGCTTAGTTGGCGGGAGCAACACCGGGGAGCTGTTTTTT	CASSLVGGSNTGELFF